This T cell receptor beta chain is drawn from a study of blood T cell repertoires in COVID-19. In the study overall: There were acute and convalescent COVID-19 samples, and they came from the United States, Italy and Spain.

The CDR3 covers 16 residues. Germline lookup yields CDR1 KGHSY and CDR2 FQNENV. V lost 0 bases, J lost 6 bases, and 8 bases stayed unmatched. This clone was found once. Those who participated ranged in age from roughly 18 to 90 years and resided in under 25 US areas. Donors were grouped by their self-reported clinical history. As originally analysed: The authors estimated nucleated cell counts from reference gene primer amplification. Only in-frame clones appear in the TCRdb table, and some are missing; sequencing was by immunoSEQ multiplex PCR. The D gene and trimming were derived from the DNA, and the V and J assignments and clone size from that table. The table has 250,000 to 300,000 clones, more than 75% seen once.

Sequenced input: PBMCs or T cells enriched from blood (not recorded which). The rearrangement uses TRBV16 and TRBJ2-4, with 7 bases lining up with TRBD2. The TCR was taken from a woman aged 60-70 years in a cohort exposed to, infected with or recovered from COVID-19 (not recorded which). Here the CDR3 reads CASSQSAGLGGNIQYF. In DNA, the CDR3 is TGTGCCAGCAGCCAATCCGCAGGACTAGGCGGAAACATTCAGTACTTC.